Below are 17 T cell receptor beta chains sequenced from a single sample in a study of cytomegalovirus exposure and HLA in healthy donors. Here immunoSEQ multiplex PCR was the method, and the copy in TCRdb shows in-frame clones only, minus some. The sample records under 150,000 clones, about 90% being singletons. Material: PBMCs. These receptors came from a woman under 30 in good health and CMV-seronegative.

The chain joins TRBV11-2 to TRBJ2-4; D is undetermined. V lost 5 bases to trimming and J lost 0 bases, with 17 bases between them. CDR3 length: 17 residues. CDR1 is SGHAT and CDR2 is FQNNGV in the germline V gene. CDR3 loop: CASSQNSQLGAKNIQYF. CDR3 bases: TGTGCCAGCAGCCAAAACAGCCAGTTGGGAGCCAAAAACATTCAGTACTTC.

V gene TRBV18 combines with J gene TRBJ2-5; a possible D gene is TRBD1 (6 bases). CDR3 length: 13 residues. Looked up from germline, CDR1 is KGHSH and CDR2 is LQKENI. The V gene lost 6 bases and the J gene lost 5 bases, with 13 bases spanning the gap. The CDR3: CASSPNRVETQYF. The CDR3 DNA reads as TGTGCCAGCTCCCCAAACAGGGTTGAGACCCAGTACTTC.

The chain is built from TRBV9 and TRBJ2-7; the match to TRBD1 covers 9 bases. CDR3 length equals 14 residues. With V trimmed by 3 bases and J by 5 bases, 6 bases remained unmatched. Germline values: CDR1 SGDLS, CDR2 YYNGEE. The CDR3 protein is CASSAPGTGNEQYF. The CDR3 nucleotides are TGTGCCAGCAGCGCCCCCGGGACAGGGAACGAGCAGTACTTC.

The genes are TRBV28 and TRBJ2-7, with 8 nucleotides matching TRBD1. The V segment lost 5 bases and the J segment 5 bases; nucleotides outside the gene matches: 8. Germline-derived CDR1 and CDR2 are MDHEN and SYDVKM. The CDR3 is made up of 14 amino acids. CDR3 protein: CASSDGQGRHEQYF. In nucleotides, the CDR3 is TGTGCCAGCAGTGACGGACAGGGTAGGCACGAGCAGTACTTC.

CDR3 in DNA: TGTGCCAGCAGCCCGGACGGGGGGCGGAGTGGTGAGCAGTTCTTC. Residues: CASSPDGGRSGEQFF. This sequence joins TRBV28 and TRBJ2-1; D possibly corresponds to TRBD2 (7 bases). The CDR3 is made up of 15 amino acids. Germline CDR1 MDHEN, CDR2 SYDVKM. V was pared by 6 bases and J by 9 bases, with 21 bases between. The whole variable domain, filled in from reference TRBV28 and TRBJ2-1, reads DVKVTQSSRYLVKRTGEKVFLECVQDMDHENMFWYRQDPGLGLRLIYFSYDVKMKEKGDIPEGYSVSREKKERFSLILESASTNQTSMYLCASSPDGGRSGEQFFGPGTRLTVL.

J is TRBJ2-5 and V is TRBV5-6, with D hard to call. The length of the CDR3 is 13 residues. V was trimmed by 6 bases and J by 5 bases, leaving 14 bases between them. CDR1 and CDR2 (germline): SGHDT, YYEEEE. Here the CDR3 reads CASMFFHAETQYF. The CDR3 DNA reads as TGTGCCAGCATGTTTTTTCATGCGGAGACCCAGTACTTC.

CDR3 bases: TGCAGCGTTGAAGGACAGGGGGCGTATGGCTACACCTTC. Its protein is CSVEGQGAYGYTF. V gene TRBV29-1 combines with J gene TRBJ1-2; 10 bases line up with TRBD1. The CDR3 contains 13 residues. Germline CDR1 reads SQVTM; CDR2 reads ANQGSEA. The J segment lost 5 bases and the V segment lost 1 base, leaving 1 base of the junction unmatched.

The V call is TRBV27, the J call TRBJ1-2; 7 positions agree with TRBD1. This CDR3 comprises 14 residues. V dropped 5 bases and J dropped 6; count of bases not matched to a gene: 9. Per germline, CDR1 MNHEY and CDR2 SMNVEV (reference sequence). This chain's CDR3 is CASSQPGGRDGYTF. The CDR3, as DNA: TGTGCCAGCAGTCAACCAGGGGGTAGGGATGGCTACACCTTC.

This clone has only one observation. The chain joins TRBV23-1 to TRBJ1-2, with TRBD1 identical over 7 bases. TRBV23-1 belongs to the ORF category, with a function that is uncertain. This CDR3 comprises 16 residues. V lost 9 bases, J lost 8 bases, and 21 bases stayed unmatched. The CDR3, as DNA: TGCGCCAGTAGGGCATGGACAGGCTCGCCCCGGCGCGGCTACACCTTC. It translates to CASRAWTGSPRRGYTF.

The genes are TRBV6-1 and TRBJ1-1; tentative D call: TRBD1 (5 bases). The CDR3 runs to 13 residues. With 5 bases removed from V and 4 bases from J, the gap between germline ends came to 11 bases. Germline assignment: CDR1 MNHNS and CDR2 SASEGT. CDR3 DNA sequence: TGTGCCAGCAGTCCAGGGAGGGGCACTGAAGCTTTCTTT. Its protein product is CASSPGRGTEAFF.

V is TRBV13 and J is TRBJ2-2; D might be TRBD1 (6 bases). V lost 4 bases, J lost 1 base, and 7 bases lay in between. The CDR3 totals 14 residues. Germline V lookup: CDR1 PRHDT, CDR2 FYEKMQ (reference sequence). The CDR3 reads CASSSGQNTGELFF. The CDR3 coding sequence is TGTGCCAGCAGCTCGGGACAGAACACCGGGGAGCTGTTTTTT. The whole variable domain, filled in from reference TRBV13 and TRBJ2-2, reads AAGVIQSPRHLIKEKRETATLKCYPIPRHDTVYWYQQGPGQDPQFLISFYEKMQSDKGSIPDRFSAQQFSDYHSELNMSSLELGDSALYFCASSSGQNTGELFFGEGSRLTVL.

V gene TRBV7-6 combines with J gene TRBJ2-1; 8 bases map to TRBD2. The germline V gene has CDR1 SGHVS and CDR2 FNYEAQ. This CDR3 is built from 16 residues. Unmatched junction bases numbered 9, after V lost 2 bases and J lost 6 bases. CDR3 sequence reads: CASSLWERENSNEQFF. The CDR3 nucleotides read TGTGCCAGCAGCTTATGGGAGCGGGAGAATAGCAATGAGCAGTTCTTC.

The J gene is TRBJ2-2, the V gene TRBV7-9; weak D call: TRBD1 (6 bases). This CDR3 region has 15 residues. The germline V gene has CDR1 SEHNR and CDR2 FQNEAQ (reference sequence). The V gene lost 4 bases and the J gene lost 0 bases, with 9 bases spanning the gap. The CDR3 protein is CASSSGVSNTGELFF. CDR3 nucleotide sequence: TGTGCCAGCAGCTCAGGGGTCTCGAACACCGGGGAGCTGTTTTTT.

The gene calls are TRBV25-1 and TRBJ1-2, with D perhaps matching TRBD1 (5 bases). Trimming left V 1 base short and J 4 bases short, with 22 bases between. The CDR3 is 18 residues long. The V gene's germline CDR1 is MGHDK and CDR2 SYGVNS. This CDR3 reads CASSEWGGIDSESYGYTF. Written as DNA, the CDR3 is TGTGCCAGCAGTGAATGGGGGGGAATTGATTCAGAGAGCTATGGCTACACCTTC.

The V gene is TRBV4-2, the J gene TRBJ1-2, with 10 bases lining up with TRBD1. CDR3 size: 15 residues. The V segment lost 0 bases and the J segment 5 bases; nucleotides outside the gene matches: 3. CDR1 and CDR2 from the germline V gene are LGHNA and YNFKEQ. This CDR3 reads CASSQDGTGEYGYTF. Here the CDR3 DNA reads TGTGCCAGCAGCCAAGATGGGACAGGGGAATATGGCTACACCTTC.

The genes are TRBV7-3 and TRBJ1-1; tentative D call: TRBD1 (5 bases). CDR3 size: 15 residues. V was cut by 2 bases and J by 4 bases, with 14 bases left in between. Germline V gene lookup returns CDR1 SGHTA and CDR2 FQGTGA. Here the CDR3 reads CASSLARGSGTEAFF. As DNA, the CDR3 is TGTGCCAGCAGCTTAGCTCGGGGGTCAGGCACTGAAGCTTTCTTT. The variable domain in full, with the rest retrieved from reference TRBV7-3 and TRBJ1-1, is GAGVSQTPSNKVTEKGKYVELRCDPISGHTALYWYRQSLGQGPEFLIYFQGTGAADDSGLPNDRFFAVRPEGSVSTLKIQRTERGDSAVYLCASSLARGSGTEAFFGQGTRLTVV.

The genes are TRBV30 and TRBJ1-5; perhaps TRBD1 as D (5 bases). The V gene's germline CDR1 is GTSNPN and CDR2 SVGIG (reference sequence). V was cut by 8 bases and J by 4 bases, with 12 bases left in between. There are 12 residues in the CDR3. DNA for the CDR3: TGTGCCACCGGGCGGGGGAATCAGCCCCAGCATTTT. Its protein is CATGRGNQPQHF.